The clone carrying this T cell receptor (beta chain) was counted many times. Its antigen is not identified. The sample belongs to a study of regulatory T cells in long-lasting Graves disease. Broader study findings: Patients whose Graves' disease persisted exhibited lower TCR diversity than those newly diagnosed. Persistent disease exhibited a predilection for TRBV28, TRBJ1-2 and TRBJ2-5.

Time point denoted: newly diagnosed GD, antithyroid drugs for less than 3 months. TCR sequences were obtained from RNA taken from PBMCs. American Thyroid Association guidelines served as the basis for diagnosing Graves' disease. The CDR3 has 15 amino acids. Trimming removed 0 bases from V and 3 bases from J, with 8 bases in between. CDR1 is ENHRY, CDR2 SYGVKD, per germline. CDR3 regions were amplified by Arm-PCR using iRepertoire HTBI primers to build TCR beta libraries. Original analysis: In the combined samples, roughly 60 TRBV and 14 to 15 TRBJ segments were identified. TCRdb analysed the multiplex PCR reads with MiXCR anew, one entry per CDR3 protein. The authors' filters were not applied to this entry. Of under 700,000 distinct CDR3 sequences listed, about 16% are singletons. The same data also contributed to another study, on T cells in Graves' hyperthyroidism and ophthalmopathy.

Sequencing used peripheral blood mononuclear cells (PBMCs), obtained at new diagnosis, from a patient treated with antithyroid drugs. This sequence originates from a woman aged 40 to 65 with Graves disease. The V call is TRBV10-3, the J call TRBJ2-2; tentative D call: TRBD1 (5 bases). CDR3 sequence reads: CAISESKGDTGELFF. The CDR3 DNA follows: TGTGCCATCAGTGAGTCGAAAGGGGACACCGGGGAGCTGTTTTTT.